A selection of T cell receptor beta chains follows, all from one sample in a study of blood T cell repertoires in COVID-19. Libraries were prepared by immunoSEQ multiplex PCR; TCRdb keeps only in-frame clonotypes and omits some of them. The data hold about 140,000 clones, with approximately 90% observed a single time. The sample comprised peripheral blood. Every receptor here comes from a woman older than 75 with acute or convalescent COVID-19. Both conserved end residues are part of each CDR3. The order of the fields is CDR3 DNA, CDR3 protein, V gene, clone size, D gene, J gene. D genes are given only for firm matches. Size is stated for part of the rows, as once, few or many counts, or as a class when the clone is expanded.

CDR3 DNA: TGTGCCAGCAGCGTAAGCGGGAAAGATACGCAGTATTTT
CDR3 protein: CASSVSGKDTQYF
V gene: TRBV9
clone size: NA
D gene: TRBD2
J gene: TRBJ2-3

CDR3 DNA: TGTGCCAGTAGTTTCCCCCAGGGGGGCTACACCTTC
CDR3 protein: CASSFPQGGYTF
V gene: TRBV19
clone size: NA
D gene: NA
J gene: TRBJ1-2

CDR3 DNA: TGTGCCAGCTCACCCGGACAGGGAAATAATTCACCCCTCCACTTT
CDR3 protein: CASSPGQGNNSPLHF
V gene: TRBV18
clone size: NA
D gene: TRBD1
J gene: TRBJ1-6

CDR3 DNA: TGTGCCAGCAGTTACGCGGTCACGAACACCGGGGAGCTGTTTTTT
CDR3 protein: CASSYAVTNTGELFF
V gene: TRBV6-5
clone size: NA
D gene: NA
J gene: TRBJ2-2

CDR3 DNA: TGTGCCAGCAGCTCCCCTAGCACAGATACGCAGTATTTT
CDR3 protein: CASSSPSTDTQYF
V gene: TRBV11-2
clone size: NA
D gene: NA
J gene: TRBJ2-3

CDR3 DNA: TGCGCCAGCAGCCCCTTCCCCCAAGGGGTCACTGAAGCTTTCTTT
CDR3 protein: CASSPFPQGVTEAFF
V gene: TRBV5-1
clone size: few
D gene: NA
J gene: TRBJ1-1

CDR3 DNA: TGTGCCATCAGCTGGTCACAGGGGAGCTCTGATAATTCACCCCTCCACTTT
CDR3 protein: CAISWSQGSSDNSPLHF
V gene: TRBV10-3
clone size: NA
D gene: TRBD1
J gene: TRBJ1-6

CDR3 DNA: TGTGCCAGTCGGGGGTTCATGGGTGAAAAACTGTTTTTT
CDR3 protein: CASRGFMGEKLFF
V gene: TRBV6-5
clone size: NA
D gene: NA
J gene: TRBJ1-4

CDR3 DNA: TGCGCCAGCAGCTCTGTTACAGGTGAAATTCAGTACTTC
CDR3 protein: CASSSVTGEIQYF
V gene: TRBV5-1
clone size: NA
D gene: NA
J gene: TRBJ2-4

CDR3 DNA: TGCAGCGTTGAGCGGGGGCTGAACACTGAAGCTTTCTTT
CDR3 protein: CSVERGLNTEAFF
V gene: TRBV29-1
clone size: NA
D gene: NA
J gene: TRBJ1-1

CDR3 DNA: TGTGCCAGCAGCTCCGGAGGACAGAGCCAAGAGACCCAGTACTTC
CDR3 protein: CASSSGGQSQETQYF
V gene: TRBV7-9
clone size: NA
D gene: NA
J gene: TRBJ2-5

CDR3 DNA: TGTGCCAGCAGTGCCTTCGGACAGGGTTACGGAAACACCATATATTTT
CDR3 protein: CASSAFGQGYGNTIYF
V gene: TRBV6-1
clone size: once
D gene: TRBD1
J gene: TRBJ1-3

CDR3 DNA: TGTGCCAGCAGCGTAGTAGAAAACTACAATGAGCAGTTCTTC
CDR3 protein: CASSVVENYNEQFF
V gene: TRBV9
clone size: NA
D gene: NA
J gene: TRBJ2-1

CDR3 DNA: TGTGCCAGCAGCTTAGATTCGGTGCGCTACACCTTC
CDR3 protein: CASSLDSVRYTF
V gene: TRBV7-2
clone size: NA
D gene: NA
J gene: TRBJ1-2

CDR3 DNA: TGTGCCAGCTCACCACGGACAGGGGCGGTTGCTGGCTACACCTTC
CDR3 protein: CASSPRTGAVAGYTF
V gene: TRBV18
clone size: NA
D gene: TRBD1
J gene: TRBJ1-2

CDR3 DNA: TGTGCCTGGAGTGGGAGACAGGGGATTGGGTCACCCCTCCACTTT
CDR3 protein: CAWSGRQGIGSPLHF
V gene: TRBV30
clone size: NA
D gene: TRBD1
J gene: TRBJ1-6

CDR3 DNA: TGCGCCAGCAGCCAACGTTCGACAGCGCCGGCTGAAGCTTTCTTT
CDR3 protein: CASSQRSTAPAEAFF
V gene: TRBV4-1
clone size: NA
D gene: NA
J gene: TRBJ1-1

CDR3 DNA: TGCGCCAGCAGCCAAAATTGGGGGGTTTTAAATGAAAAACTGTTTTTT
CDR3 protein: CASSQNWGVLNEKLFF
V gene: TRBV4-3
clone size: NA
D gene: NA
J gene: TRBJ1-4

CDR3 DNA: TGTGCCTCCTCTACCGGGACAGGGGGGAGTGGCTACACCTTC
CDR3 protein: CASSTGTGGSGYTF
V gene: TRBV30
clone size: NA
D gene: TRBD1
J gene: TRBJ1-2

CDR3 DNA: TGTGCCAGCTCAGACTTCTCAAACCCGGGGGAGACCCAGTACTTC
CDR3 protein: CASSDFSNPGETQYF
V gene: TRBV18
clone size: NA
D gene: NA
J gene: TRBJ2-5

CDR3 DNA: TGTGCCAGCAGCTTATCCAGGATAATCCAGCCCCAGCATTTT
CDR3 protein: CASSLSRIIQPQHF
V gene: TRBV7-2
clone size: NA
D gene: NA
J gene: TRBJ1-5

CDR3 DNA: TGTGCCAGCACCGAAGAGGGGGGCGGGAGCACTGAAGCTTTCTTT
CDR3 protein: CASTEEGGGSTEAFF
V gene: TRBV2
clone size: NA
D gene: NA
J gene: TRBJ1-1

CDR3 DNA: TGCAGCGTTGATGGACAGGGGCTATATGGCTACACCTTC
CDR3 protein: CSVDGQGLYGYTF
V gene: TRBV29-1
clone size: NA
D gene: TRBD1
J gene: TRBJ1-2